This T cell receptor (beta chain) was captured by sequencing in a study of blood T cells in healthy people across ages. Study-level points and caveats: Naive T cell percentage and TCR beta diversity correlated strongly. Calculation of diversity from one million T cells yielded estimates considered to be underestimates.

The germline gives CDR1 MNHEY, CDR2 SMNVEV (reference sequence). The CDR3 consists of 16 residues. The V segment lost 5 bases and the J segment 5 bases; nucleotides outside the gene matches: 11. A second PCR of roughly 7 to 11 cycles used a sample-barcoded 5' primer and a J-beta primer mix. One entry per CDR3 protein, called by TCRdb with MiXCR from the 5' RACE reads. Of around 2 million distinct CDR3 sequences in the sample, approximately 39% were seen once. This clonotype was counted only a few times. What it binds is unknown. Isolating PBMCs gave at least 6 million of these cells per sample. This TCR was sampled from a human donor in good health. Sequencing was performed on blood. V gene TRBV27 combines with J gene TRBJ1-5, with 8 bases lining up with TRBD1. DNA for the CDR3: TGTGCCAGCAGTCCCGGGACAGGTGAGAGAGATCAGCCCCAGCATTTT. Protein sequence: CASSPGTGERDQPQHF.